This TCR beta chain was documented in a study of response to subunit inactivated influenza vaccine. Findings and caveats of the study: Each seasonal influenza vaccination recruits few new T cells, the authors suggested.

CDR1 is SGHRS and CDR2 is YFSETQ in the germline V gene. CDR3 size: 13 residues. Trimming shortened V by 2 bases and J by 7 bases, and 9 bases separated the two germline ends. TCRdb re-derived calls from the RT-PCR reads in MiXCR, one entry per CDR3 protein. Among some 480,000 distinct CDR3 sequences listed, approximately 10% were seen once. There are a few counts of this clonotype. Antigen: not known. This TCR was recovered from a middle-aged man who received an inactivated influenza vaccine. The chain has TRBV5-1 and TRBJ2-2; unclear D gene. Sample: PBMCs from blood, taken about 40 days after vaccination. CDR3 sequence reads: CASSFVAVGELFF. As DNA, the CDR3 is TGCGCCAGCAGCTTCGTGGCAGTCGGGGAGCTGTTTTTT.